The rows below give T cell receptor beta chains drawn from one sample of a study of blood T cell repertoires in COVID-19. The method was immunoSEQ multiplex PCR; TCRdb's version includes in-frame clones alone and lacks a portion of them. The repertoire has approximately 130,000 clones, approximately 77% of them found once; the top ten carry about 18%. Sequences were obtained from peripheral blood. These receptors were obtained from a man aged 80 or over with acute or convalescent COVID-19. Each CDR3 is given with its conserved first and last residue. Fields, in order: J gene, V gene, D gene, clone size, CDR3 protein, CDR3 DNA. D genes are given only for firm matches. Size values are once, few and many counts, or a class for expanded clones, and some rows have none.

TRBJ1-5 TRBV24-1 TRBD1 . CATSDWTGDSNQPQHF TGTGCCACCAGTGACTGGACAGGCGATAGCAATCAGCCCCAGCATTTT
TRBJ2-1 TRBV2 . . CASSDRVLFF TGTGCCAGCAGTGACCGGGTTCTGTTCTTC
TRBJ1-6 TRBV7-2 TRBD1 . CASSLYRDRGDSPLHF TGTGCCAGCAGCCTGTACCGGGACAGGGGGGATTCACCCCTCCACTTT
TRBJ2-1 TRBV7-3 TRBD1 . CASSPTGAYNEQFF TGTGCCAGCAGCCCGACAGGGGCGTACAATGAGCAGTTCTTC
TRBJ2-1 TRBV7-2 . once CASSRSGQGTNEQFF TGTGCCAGCAGCCGCTCAGGGCAGGGGACAAATGAGCAGTTCTTC
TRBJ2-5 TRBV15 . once CATSMEGTRGTQYF TGTGCCACCAGCATGGAGGGGACTCGGGGTACCCAGTACTTC
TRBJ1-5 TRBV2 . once CASSEGTALQPQHF TGTGCCAGCAGTGAAGGAACAGCCCTTCAGCCCCAGCATTTT
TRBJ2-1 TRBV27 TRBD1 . CASRLTGESYNEQFF TGTGCCAGCAGGTTAACAGGGGAATCCTACAATGAGCAGTTCTTC
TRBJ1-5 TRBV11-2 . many CASSLDPGRNQPQHF TGTGCCAGCAGCTTAGATCCGGGAAGGAATCAGCCCCAGCATTTT
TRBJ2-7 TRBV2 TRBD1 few CASSGSDRDSEQYF TGTGCCAGCAGCGGCTCGGACAGGGATTCCGAGCAGTACTTC
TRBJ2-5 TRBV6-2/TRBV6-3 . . CASSSRGRQETQYF TGTGCCAGCAGCTCCCGGGGGAGGCAAGAGACCCAGTACTTC
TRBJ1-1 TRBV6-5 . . CASSFDRNTEAFF TGTGCCAGCAGCTTCGACAGGAACACTGAAGCTTTCTTT
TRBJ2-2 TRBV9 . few CASSVGPEQTRRTGELFF TGTGCCAGCAGCGTAGGACCTGAACAGACCCGGAGGACCGGGGAGCTGTTTTTT
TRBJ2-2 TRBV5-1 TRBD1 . CASSLDRGAGELFF TGCGCCAGCAGTTTGGACAGGGGAGCTGGGGAGCTGTTTTTT
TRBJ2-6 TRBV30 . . CASQGGFTSGANVLTF TGTGCCTCTCAGGGGGGATTTACTTCTGGGGCCAACGTCCTGACTTTC
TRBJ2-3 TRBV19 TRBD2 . CASSSPRAGGADTQYF TGTGCCAGTAGCTCACCCCGGGCGGGGGGAGCAGATACGCAGTATTTT
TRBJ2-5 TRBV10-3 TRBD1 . CAISESTGPETQYF TGTGCCATCAGTGAGTCGACAGGGCCAGAGACCCAGTACTTC
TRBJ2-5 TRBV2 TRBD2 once CASTLGLAGGPQETQYF TGTGCCAGCACCCTAGGACTAGCGGGGGGCCCCCAAGAGACCCAGTACTTC
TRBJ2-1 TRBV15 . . CATSREAGRNNEQFF TGTGCCACCAGCAGAGAGGCGGGACGGAACAATGAGCAGTTCTTC
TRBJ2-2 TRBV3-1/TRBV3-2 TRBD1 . CASSRQGSGTGELFF TGTGCCAGCAGCCGACAGGGTTCGGGCACCGGGGAGCTGTTTTTT
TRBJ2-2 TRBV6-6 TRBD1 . CASSTGTANTGELFF TGTGCCAGCAGTACCGGGACAGCGAACACCGGGGAGCTGTTTTTT
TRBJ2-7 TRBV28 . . CASSQPVLYEQYF TGTGCCAGCAGCCAACCGGTACTCTACGAGCAGTACTTC
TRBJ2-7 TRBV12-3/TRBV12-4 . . CASSWFSYREQYF TGTGCCAGCAGTTGGTTCAGTTACAGGGAGCAGTACTTC
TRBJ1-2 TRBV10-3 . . CATTGQTGPYGYTF TGTGCCACCACCGGACAGACCGGTCCCTATGGCTACACCTTC
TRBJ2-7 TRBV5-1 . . CASSFEPTLNYEQYF TGCGCCAGCAGCTTTGAGCCGACTCTTAACTACGAGCAGTACTTC
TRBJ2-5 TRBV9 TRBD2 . CASSLGLAGGPETQYF TGTGCCAGCAGCTTGGGACTAGCGGGGGGGCCGGAGACCCAGTACTTC
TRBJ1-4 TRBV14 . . CASSRTGEKLFF TGTGCCAGCAGCCGAACAGGAGAAAAACTGTTTTTT
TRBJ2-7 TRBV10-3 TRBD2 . CAISESGGGYEQYF TGTGCCATCAGTGAGTCTGGGGGGGGCTACGAGCAGTACTTC
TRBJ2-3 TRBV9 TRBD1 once CASSVAWTGGPDTQYF TGTGCCAGCAGCGTAGCATGGACAGGGGGCCCAGATACGCAGTATTTT
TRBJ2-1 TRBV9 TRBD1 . CASSVTGTDNEQFF TGTGCCAGCAGCGTAACTGGGACAGACAATGAGCAGTTCTTC
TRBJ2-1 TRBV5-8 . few CASNQGLGTNEQFF TGTGCCAGCAACCAGGGTTTGGGAACCAATGAGCAGTTCTTC
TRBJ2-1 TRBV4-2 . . CASSRQGRGGAHEQFF TGTGCCAGCAGCCGACAGGGGCGCGGGGGGGCCCATGAGCAGTTCTTC
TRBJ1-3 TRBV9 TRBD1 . CASSGQGYNTIYF TGTGCCAGCAGCGGACAGGGCTACAACACCATATATTTT
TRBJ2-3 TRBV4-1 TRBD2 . CASSQRIAGSTDTQYF TGCGCCAGCAGCCAACGGATAGCGGGGAGCACAGATACGCAGTATTTT
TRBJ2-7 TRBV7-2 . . CASSLVKLGEQYF TGTGCCAGCAGCTTAGTCAAGCTCGGCGAGCAGTACTTC
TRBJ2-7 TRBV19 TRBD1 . CASGQGIGSSEQYF TGTGCCAGTGGACAGGGTATCGGCTCAAGTGAGCAGTACTTC
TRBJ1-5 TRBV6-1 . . CASSEFSSSQPQHF TGTGCCAGCAGTGAATTTTCCAGTTCTCAGCCCCAGCATTTT
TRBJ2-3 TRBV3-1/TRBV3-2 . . CASSQAIAAYTDTQYF TGTGCCAGCAGCCAAGCCATAGCGGCCTACACAGATACGCAGTATTTT
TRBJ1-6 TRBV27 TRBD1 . CASSDRTGGLSLHF TGTGCCAGCAGTGACCGGACAGGGGGCTTGTCCCTCCACTTT
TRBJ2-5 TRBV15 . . CATSREKGLTRETQYF TGTGCCACCAGCAGGGAAAAAGGACTGACTCGGGAGACCCAGTACTTC
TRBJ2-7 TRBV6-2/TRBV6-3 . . CASSYFNAYEQYF TGTGCCAGCAGTTACTTCAACGCGTATGAGCAGTACTTC
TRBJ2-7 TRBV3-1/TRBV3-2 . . CASSQSPGTGGYEQYF TGTGCCAGCAGCCAAAGTCCCGGGACTGGAGGCTACGAGCAGTACTTC
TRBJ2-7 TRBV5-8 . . CASSRAGVSREQYF TGTGCCAGCAGCCGAGCAGGGGTCTCGAGGGAGCAGTACTTC